This paragraph reports one T cell receptor (beta chain). Profiling relied on immunoSEQ multiplex PCR, and the TCRdb table lists in-frame clones only, not all of them. Counted here are 430,000 or so clones, roughly 90% occurring once; the ten biggest clones make up approximately 2%. These data are taken from a study of blood T cell repertoires in COVID-19. Overall study: Sample material is recorded as cDNA or gDNA derived from T cells, B-cell-depleted T cells, or PBMCs.

Trimming took off 0 bases at V and 7 bases at J, with 13 bases between the two ends. The CDR3 sequence is 15 residues long. The germline CDR1 and CDR2 sequences are LGHDT and YNNKEL (reference sequence). J is TRBJ1-5 and V is TRBV3-1 (or the pseudogene TRBV3-2); no clear D gene. The receptor comes from a woman between 40 and 50 years old who had recovered from COVID-19. The source material was PBMCs or T cells enriched from blood (not recorded which). In nucleotides, the CDR3 is TGTGCCAGCAGCCAAGAAGGTGGAGGGTACCAGCCCCAGCATTTT. Translating gives CASSQEGGGYQPQHF.